Below, 3 T cell receptor beta chains from the same sample are listed, as sequenced in a study of lymphopenia after photon versus proton radiotherapy. Measured with immunoSEQ multiplex PCR; TCRdb has only the in-frame clones, and not every one. The profile shows about 35,000 clones, roughly 92% of them singletons. Sequencing used peripheral blood, obtained from a patient treated with photon-based radiotherapy. The receptors shown here come from a man in his 60s with cholangiocarcinoma.

CDR3 protein: CASSPELRNTQYF. In nucleotides, the CDR3 is TGTGCCAGCAGTCCAGAGTTACGCAATACGCAGTATTTT. V gene TRBV28 combines with J gene TRBJ2-3; no reliable D call. V was pared by 5 bases and J by 7 bases, with 13 bases between. Germline V gives CDR1 MDHEN, CDR2 SYDVKM. The CDR3 totals 13 residues.

This chain's CDR3 is CASSGVWTYGYTF. CDR3 coding DNA: TGTGCCAGTAGTGGGGTGTGGACATATGGCTACACCTTC. V usage is TRBV19 and J usage is TRBJ1-2; D may be TRBD1 (5 bases). Germline values: CDR1 LNHDA, CDR2 SQIVND (reference sequence). The CDR3 extends over 13 amino acids. V was cut by 5 bases and J by 5 bases, with 12 bases left in between.

The gene calls are TRBV11-2 and TRBJ2-5; the D gene is possibly TRBD2 (5 bases). The J call is in doubt because the DNA end fits TRBJ2-7 better. Germline V gene lookup returns CDR1 SGHAT and CDR2 FQNNGV. The CDR3 has 15 residues. For the CDR3, the DNA is TGTGCCAGCAGCTTAATGTTCGGGGTCCAATACGAGCAGTACTTC. It yields the protein CASSLMFGVQYEQYF.